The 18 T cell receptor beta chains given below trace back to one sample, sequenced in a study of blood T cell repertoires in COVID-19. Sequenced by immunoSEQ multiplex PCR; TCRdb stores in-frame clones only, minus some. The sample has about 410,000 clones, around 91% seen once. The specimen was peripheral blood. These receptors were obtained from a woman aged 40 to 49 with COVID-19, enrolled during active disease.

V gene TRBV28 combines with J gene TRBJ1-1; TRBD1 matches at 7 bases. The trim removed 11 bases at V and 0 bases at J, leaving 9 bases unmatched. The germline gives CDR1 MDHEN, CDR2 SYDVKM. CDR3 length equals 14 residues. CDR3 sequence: CASKEGQMNTEAFF. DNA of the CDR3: TGTGCCTCCAAAGAGGGACAGATGAACACTGAAGCTTTCTTT. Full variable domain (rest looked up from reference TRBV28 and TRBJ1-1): DVKVTQSSRYLVKRTGEKVFLECVQDMDHENMFWYRQDPGLGLRLIYFSYDVKMKEKGDIPEGYSVSREKKERFSLILESASTNQTSMYLCASKEGQMNTEAFFGQGTRLTVV.

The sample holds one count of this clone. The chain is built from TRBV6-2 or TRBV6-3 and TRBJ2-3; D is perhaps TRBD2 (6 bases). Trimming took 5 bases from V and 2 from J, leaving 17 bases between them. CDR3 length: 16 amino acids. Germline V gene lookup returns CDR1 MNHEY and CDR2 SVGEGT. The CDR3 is CASSLGLSIFTDTQYF. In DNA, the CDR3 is TGTGCCAGCAGTCTGGGACTCAGTATCTTCACAGATACGCAGTATTTT.

CDR3 nucleotides: TGTGCCAGCAGTGACTCGACAGGGGGCAATTCACCCCTCCACTTT. It yields the protein CASSDSTGGNSPLHF. The genes are TRBV6-4 and TRBJ1-6; 10 bases fit TRBD1. The CDR3 spans 15 residues. Germline V gene lookup returns CDR1 MRHNA and CDR2 SNTAGT. The V and J ends lost 0 bases and 7 bases, in that order; junction bases with no gene match: 0.

CDR3 loop: CATSDLTRQPQHF. The CDR3 DNA follows: TGTGCCACCAGTGATTTGACCCGGCAGCCCCAGCATTTT. V is TRBV24-1 and J is TRBJ1-5; D not certain. The length of the CDR3 is 13 residues. Germline V gene sequence: CDR1 KGHDR, CDR2 SFDVKD. The ends were cut back, 0 bases at V and 7 bases at J, with 6 bases in the middle.

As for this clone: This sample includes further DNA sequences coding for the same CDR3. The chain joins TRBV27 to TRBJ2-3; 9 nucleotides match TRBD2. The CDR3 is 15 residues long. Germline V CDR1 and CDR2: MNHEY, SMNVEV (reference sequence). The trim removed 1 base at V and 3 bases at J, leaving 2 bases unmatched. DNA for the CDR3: TGTGCCAGCAGTTTATTGCGGGAGGGGACAGATACGCAGTATTTT. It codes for CASSLLREGTDTQYF.

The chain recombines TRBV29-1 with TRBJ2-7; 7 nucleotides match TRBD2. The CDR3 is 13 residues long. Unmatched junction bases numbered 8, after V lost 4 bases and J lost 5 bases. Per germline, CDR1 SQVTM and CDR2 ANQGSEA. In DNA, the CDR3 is TGCAGCGTTGTGGGAGGGAAAGCCCACGAGCAGTACTTC. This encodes CSVVGGKAHEQYF.

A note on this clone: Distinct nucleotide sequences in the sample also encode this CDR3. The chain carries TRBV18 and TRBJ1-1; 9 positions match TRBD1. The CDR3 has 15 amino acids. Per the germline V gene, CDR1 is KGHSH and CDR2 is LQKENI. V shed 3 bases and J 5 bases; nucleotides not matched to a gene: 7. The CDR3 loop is CASSPRTGVRTEAFF. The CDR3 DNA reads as TGTGCCAGCTCACCTCGGACAGGGGTCCGGACTGAAGCTTTCTTT.

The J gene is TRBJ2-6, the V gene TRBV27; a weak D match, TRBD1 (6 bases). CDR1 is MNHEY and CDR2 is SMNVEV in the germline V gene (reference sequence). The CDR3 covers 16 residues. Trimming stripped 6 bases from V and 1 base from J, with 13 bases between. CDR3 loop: CASRYTGPSGANVLTF. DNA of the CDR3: TGTGCCAGCAGGTATACAGGGCCGTCTGGGGCCAACGTCCTGACTTTC.

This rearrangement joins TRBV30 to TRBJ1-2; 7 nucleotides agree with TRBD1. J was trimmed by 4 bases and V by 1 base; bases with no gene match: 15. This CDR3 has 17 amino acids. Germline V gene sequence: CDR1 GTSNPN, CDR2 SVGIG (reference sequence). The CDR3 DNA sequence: TGTGCCTGGAGTGACGCTCCATCCAGGGGGTCACGCTATGGCTACACCTTC. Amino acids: CAWSDAPSRGSRYGYTF.

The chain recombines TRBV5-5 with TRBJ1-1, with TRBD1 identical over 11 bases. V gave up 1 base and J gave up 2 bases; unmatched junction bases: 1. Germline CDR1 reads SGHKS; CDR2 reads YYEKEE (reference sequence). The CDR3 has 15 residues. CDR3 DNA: TGTGCCAGCAGCTTGTGGACAGGGGGCAACACTGAAGCTTTCTTT. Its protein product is CASSLWTGGNTEAFF.

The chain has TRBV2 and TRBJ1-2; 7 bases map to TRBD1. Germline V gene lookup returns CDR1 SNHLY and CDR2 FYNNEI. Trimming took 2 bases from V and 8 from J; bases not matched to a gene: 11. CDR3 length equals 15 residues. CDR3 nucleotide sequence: TGTGCCAGCAGTGAAAGAGGGTATGGGACAGTGGGCTACACCTTC. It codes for CASSERGYGTVGYTF. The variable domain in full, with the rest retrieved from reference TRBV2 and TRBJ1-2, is EPEVTQTPSHQVTQMGQEVILRCVPISNHLYFYWYRQILGQKVEFLVSFYNNEISEKSEIFDDQFSVERPDGSNFTLKIRSTKLEDSAMYFCASSERGYGTVGYTFGSGTRLTVV.

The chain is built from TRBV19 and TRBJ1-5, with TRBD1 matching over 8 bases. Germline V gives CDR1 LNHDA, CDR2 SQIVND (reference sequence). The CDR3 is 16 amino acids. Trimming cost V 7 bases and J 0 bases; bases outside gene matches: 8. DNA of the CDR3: TGTGCCAGTACCGACAGGGGCCGTAATAGCAATCAGCCCCAGCATTTT. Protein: CASTDRGRNSNQPQHF.

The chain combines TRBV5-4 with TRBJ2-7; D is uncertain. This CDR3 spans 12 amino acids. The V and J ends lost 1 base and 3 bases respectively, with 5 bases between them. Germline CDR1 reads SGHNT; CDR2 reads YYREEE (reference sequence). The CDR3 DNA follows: TGTGCCAGCAGCTTGACAAACTACGAGCAGTACTTC. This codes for CASSLTNYEQYF. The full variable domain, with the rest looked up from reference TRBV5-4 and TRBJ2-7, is ETGVTQSPTHLIKTRGQQVTLRCSSQSGHNTVSWYQQALGQGPQFIFQYYREEENGRGNFPPRFSGLQFPNYSSELNVNALELDDSALYLCASSLTNYEQYFGPGTRLTVT.

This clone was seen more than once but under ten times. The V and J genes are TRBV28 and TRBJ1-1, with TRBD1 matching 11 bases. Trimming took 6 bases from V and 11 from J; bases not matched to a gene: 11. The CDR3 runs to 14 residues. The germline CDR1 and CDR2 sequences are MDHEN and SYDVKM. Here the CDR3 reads CASRGGQGALRAFF. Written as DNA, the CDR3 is TGTGCCAGCAGGGGAGGACAGGGGGCGTTGAGGGCTTTCTTT.

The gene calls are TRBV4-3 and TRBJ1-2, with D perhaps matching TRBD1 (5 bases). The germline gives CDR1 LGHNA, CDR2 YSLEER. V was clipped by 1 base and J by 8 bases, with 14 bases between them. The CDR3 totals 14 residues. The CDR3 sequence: CASSQARTRLGYTF. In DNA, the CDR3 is TGCGCCAGCAGCCAAGCCCGGACAAGATTAGGCTACACCTTC.

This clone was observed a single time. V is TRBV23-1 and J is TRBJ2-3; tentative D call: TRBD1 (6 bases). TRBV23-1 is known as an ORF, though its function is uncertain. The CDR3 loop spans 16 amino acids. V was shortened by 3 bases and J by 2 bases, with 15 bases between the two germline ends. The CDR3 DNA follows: TGCGCCAGCAGTCACTATAGGACAGTTATCACAGATACGCAGTATTTT. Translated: CASSHYRTVITDTQYF.

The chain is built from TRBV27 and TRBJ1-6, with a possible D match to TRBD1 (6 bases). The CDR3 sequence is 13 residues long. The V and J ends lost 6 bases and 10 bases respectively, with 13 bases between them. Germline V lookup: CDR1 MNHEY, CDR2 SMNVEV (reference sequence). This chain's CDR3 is CASRSRGGSPLHF. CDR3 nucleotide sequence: TGTGCCAGCAGAAGCAGGGGTGGCTCACCCCTCCACTTT.

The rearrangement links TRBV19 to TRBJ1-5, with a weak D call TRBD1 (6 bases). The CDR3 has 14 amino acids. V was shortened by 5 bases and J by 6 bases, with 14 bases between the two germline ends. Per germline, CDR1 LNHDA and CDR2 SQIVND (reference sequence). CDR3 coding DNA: TGTGCCAGTAGTCCAACCGGGACACCTCAGCCCCAGCATTTT. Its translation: CASSPTGTPQPQHF.